Below are 26 T cell receptor beta chains sequenced from a single sample in a study of blood T cell repertoires in COVID-19. Clones were read by immunoSEQ multiplex PCR, and TCRdb kept only the in-frame ones, dropping some. The table lists some 64,000 clones, over 75% of them singletons. The sequenced sample was peripheral blood. All receptors come from a man in his sixties with acute or convalescent COVID-19.

The chain combines TRBV11-1 with TRBJ1-2, with D perhaps matching TRBD1 (5 bases). The CDR3 runs 14 residues. V was clipped by 11 bases and J by 0 bases, with 16 bases between them. CDR1 SGHAT and CDR2 FQDESV come from the germline V gene (reference sequence). CDR3 sequence: CAAWGGETNYGYTF. CDR3 DNA: TGTGCCGCGTGGGGGGGTGAGACTAACTATGGCTACACCTTC.

The gene calls are TRBV19 and TRBJ1-5, with a possible D match to TRBD1 (5 bases). This CDR3 has 15 residues. Germline lookup yields CDR1 LNHDA and CDR2 SQIVND (reference sequence). V was pared by 6 bases and J by 0 bases, with 12 bases between. CDR3 region: CASRTTGNSNQPQHF. CDR3 nucleotide sequence: TGTGCCAGTAGAACCACAGGTAATAGCAATCAGCCCCAGCATTTT.

The chain carries TRBV9 and TRBJ1-1; 9 nucleotides align to TRBD1. The germline V gene encodes CDR1 SGDLS and CDR2 YYNGEE. This CDR3 comprises 17 residues. J lost 5 bases, V lost 3 bases, and 14 bases had no gene match. Here the CDR3 DNA reads TGTGCCAGCAGCGGATCCGGGACAGGGTGGGGACGAACTGAAGCTTTCTTT. Translated: CASSGSGTGWGRTEAFF.

This clone was detected only a few times. V usage is TRBV2 and J usage is TRBJ1-6, with 9 bases that match TRBD1. There are 16 residues in the CDR3. The germline V gene has CDR1 SNHLY and CDR2 FYNNEI. V lost 4 bases to trimming and J lost 7 bases; unmatched junction nucleotides: 8. DNA of the CDR3: TGTGCCAGCAGTGGAGGACAGGGGTTCAGGAATTCACCCCTCCACTTT. This translates into CASSGGQGFRNSPLHF.

This chain links TRBV18 with TRBJ1-1; a weak D match, TRBD1 (5 bases). Germline-derived CDR1 and CDR2 are KGHSH and LQKENI. The V and J ends lost 2 bases and 2 bases respectively, with 9 bases between them. There are 14 residues in the CDR3. In DNA form, the CDR3 reads TGTGCCAGCTCACCAACAGGTGGAAACACTGAAGCTTTCTTT. Protein: CASSPTGGNTEAFF.

V is TRBV6-5 and J is TRBJ1-1, with 7 bases that match TRBD1. The CDR3 contains 14 residues. The germline V gene has CDR1 MNHEY and CDR2 SVGAGI. J lost 7 bases, V lost 7 bases, and 12 bases had no gene match. The CDR3 nucleotides are TGTGCCAGCACCAGACCGGGACAGAGCCATGAAGCTTTCTTT. Residues: CASTRPGQSHEAFF.

This clone has a handful of counts. J is TRBJ2-7 and V is TRBV28; 8 nucleotides agree with TRBD2. The germline V gene encodes CDR1 MDHEN and CDR2 SYDVKM. With V trimmed by 6 bases and J by 5 bases, 12 bases remained unmatched. CDR3 length: 15 residues. CDR3 DNA sequence: TGTGCCAGCAGCCGTCCTCCCGGGACTAGAAACGAGCAGTACTTC. It is translated as CASSRPPGTRNEQYF. Looking up the rest from reference TRBV28 and TRBJ2-7 gives the full variable domain: DVKVTQSSRYLVKRTGEKVFLECVQDMDHENMFWYRQDPGLGLRLIYFSYDVKMKEKGDIPEGYSVSREKKERFSLILESASTNQTSMYLCASSRPPGTRNEQYFGPGTRLTVT.

This rearrangement joins TRBV24-1 to TRBJ2-4; 7 positions agree with TRBD1. Germline V gene sequence: CDR1 KGHDR, CDR2 SFDVKD. This CDR3 is built from 14 residues. V was clipped by 7 bases and J by 6 bases; unmatched bases: 8. The CDR3 reads CATSGPGTVNIQYF. CDR3 nucleotide sequence: TGTGCCACCAGCGGCCCGGGGACAGTAAACATTCAGTACTTC.

In this sample, this clone turned up a few times. The genes are TRBV18 and TRBJ1-1; possibly TRBD1 for D (5 bases). Trimming took 3 bases from V and 5 from J, leaving 19 bases between them. This CDR3 spans 16 amino acids. Germline assignment: CDR1 KGHSH and CDR2 LQKENI. The CDR3 sequence is CASSPQGNGRGTEAFF. Here the CDR3 DNA reads TGTGCCAGCTCACCCCAGGGTAATGGTCGAGGAACTGAAGCTTTCTTT.

This chain's CDR3 is CASSVPSGRELEDTQYF. The CDR3, as DNA: TGTGCCAGCAGCGTTCCGTCCGGGCGGGAGTTGGAAGATACGCAGTATTTT. V and J are TRBV9 and TRBJ2-3, with 7 bases lining up with TRBD2. The CDR3 spans 17 residues. CDR1 and CDR2 (germline): SGDLS, YYNGEE. Germline trimming cut 2 bases from V and 5 bases from J; bases unmatched to any gene: 14.

The chain joins TRBV15 to TRBJ2-1, with a weak D call TRBD2 (7 bases). Trimming stripped 4 bases from V and 7 bases from J, with 20 bases between. The CDR3 contains 16 residues. Germline V gives CDR1 LNHNV, CDR2 YYDKDF (reference sequence). The CDR3 nucleotides read TGTGCCACCAGCAACGGGGGGCCCGGTAGGGGGAATGAGCAGTTCTTC. It codes for CATSNGGPGRGNEQFF.

V and J are TRBV19 and TRBJ2-7; 7 nucleotides agree with TRBD1. The CDR3 is 14 amino acids. Germline V gives CDR1 LNHDA, CDR2 SQIVND (reference sequence). Trimming removed 2 bases from V and 6 bases from J; junction bases left unmatched: 7. Here the CDR3 DNA reads TGTGCCAGTAGTATAAAGAGACAGGGCACCGAGCAGTACTTC. Protein product: CASSIKRQGTEQYF.

In this sample, this clone turned up a few times. This rearrangement joins TRBV7-9 to TRBJ2-1; 14 bases agree with TRBD2. Per germline, CDR1 SEHNR and CDR2 FQNEAQ (reference sequence). The V segment lost 5 bases and the J segment 8 bases; nucleotides outside the gene matches: 11. The CDR3 totals 17 residues. For the CDR3, the DNA is TGTGCCAGCAGCGGTGACCCCGGGACTAGCGGGAGTCATGAGCAGTTCTTC. Protein product: CASSGDPGTSGSHEQFF. Combining the CDR3 with reference TRBV7-9 and TRBJ2-1 gives the whole variable domain DTGVSQNPRHKITKRGQNVTFRCDPISEHNRLYWYRQTLGQGPEFLTYFQNEAQLEKSRLLSDRFSAERPKGSFSTLEIQRTEQGDSAMYLCASSGDPGTSGSHEQFFGPGTRLTVL.

V usage is TRBV7-4 and J usage is TRBJ2-7; weak D call: TRBD2 (6 bases). The CDR3 totals 16 residues. CDR1 SGHVT and CDR2 SQSDAQ come from the germline V gene. Trimming cost V 5 bases and J 6 bases, with 23 bases left between them. CDR3 sequence (DNA): TGTGCCAGCAGCCCGCCCTGCGGGATCTCTGCATGCGAGCAGTACTTC. It codes for CASSPPCGISACEQYF. Supplemented by reference TRBV7-4 and TRBJ2-7, the full variable domain reads GAGVSQSPRYKVAKRGRDVALRCDSISGHVTLYWYRQTLGQGSEVLTYSQSDAQRDKSGRPSGRFSAERPERSVSTLKIQRTEQGDSAVYLCASSPPCGISACEQYFGPGTRLTVT.

This clone was recorded a few times. This chain links TRBV14 with TRBJ1-1; D is ambiguous. Trimming took off 1 base at V and 2 bases at J, with 11 bases between the two ends. Germline V gene data show CDR1 as SGHDN and CDR2 as FVKESK. The CDR3 covers 15 residues. The CDR3: CASSQAPTRNTEAFF. The CDR3 nucleotides are TGTGCCAGCAGCCAAGCCCCGACAAGAAACACTGAAGCTTTCTTT.

This chain joins TRBV3-1 (or the pseudogene TRBV3-2) and TRBJ1-6; 9 bases map to TRBD1. V shed 4 bases and J 7 bases; nucleotides not matched to a gene: 2. Germline CDR1 LGHDT, CDR2 YNNKEL (reference sequence). The CDR3 length is 14 residues. The CDR3 DNA reads as TGTGCCAGCAGCCGGGGACAGGGAAATTCACCCCTCCACTTT. It translates to CASSRGQGNSPLHF.

The chain couples TRBV5-5 to TRBJ2-7; a weak D match, TRBD2 (5 bases). Per the germline V gene, CDR1 is SGHKS and CDR2 is YYEKEE (reference sequence). V was pared by 2 bases and J by 4 bases, with 7 bases between. The CDR3 has 12 amino acids. The CDR3 DNA follows: TGTGCCAGCAGCTTCTCGGGGTACGAGCAGTACTTC. Translating gives CASSFSGYEQYF.

This clone turned up a few times. The J gene is TRBJ1-1, the V gene TRBV10-3; no reliable D call. The germline gives CDR1 ENHRY, CDR2 SYGVKD. The CDR3 loop spans 13 amino acids. Trimming stripped 5 bases from V and 8 bases from J, with 15 bases between. CDR3 loop: CAISPVEAGEAFF. In DNA, the CDR3 is TGTGCCATCAGTCCGGTTGAGGCCGGAGAAGCTTTCTTT.

This chain links TRBV7-9 with TRBJ2-7; 10 positions agree with TRBD1. There are 15 residues in the CDR3. CDR1 SEHNR and CDR2 FQNEAQ come from the germline V gene (reference sequence). V dropped 5 bases and J dropped 3; count of bases not matched to a gene: 7. CDR3 sequence reads: CASSTSGTGDYEQYF. The DNA for the CDR3 is TGTGCCAGCAGCACCTCCGGGACAGGGGACTACGAGCAGTACTTC.

The genes are TRBV9 and TRBJ1-1, with no clear D. The CDR3 loop spans 14 amino acids. V dropped 0 bases and J dropped 2 bases, with 8 bases sitting between them. The germline CDR1 and CDR2 sequences are SGDLS and YYNGEE. CDR3 nucleotides: TGTGCCAGCAGCGTAGGGAGGGCCAACACTGAAGCTTTCTTT. Translating gives CASSVGRANTEAFF.

V and J are TRBV10-3 and TRBJ2-2, with no clear D. V gave up 2 bases and J gave up 3 bases, with 7 bases separating them. CDR1 is ENHRY and CDR2 is SYGVKD in the germline V gene. CDR3 length equals 14 residues. Written as DNA, the CDR3 is TGTGCCATCAGTGAGCCCCATGACACCGGGGAGCTGTTTTTT. Its translation: CAISEPHDTGELFF.

The rearrangement links TRBV7-9 to TRBJ1-1; tentatively, D is TRBD1 (6 bases). CDR3 size: 15 residues. Germline V gene sequence: CDR1 SEHNR, CDR2 FQNEAQ (reference sequence). V was trimmed by 2 bases and J by 2 bases, leaving 12 bases between them. CDR3 in amino acids: CASSLLRTDNTEAFF. The CDR3 region has the DNA TGTGCCAGCAGCTTACTCCGGACAGATAACACTGAAGCTTTCTTT.

The genes are TRBV9 and TRBJ2-7; 8 nucleotides line up with TRBD1. J was trimmed by 6 bases and V by 4 bases; bases with no gene match: 21. The CDR3 consists of 18 residues. The germline V gene has CDR1 SGDLS and CDR2 YYNGEE. In DNA form, the CDR3 reads TGTGCCAGCAGCCACCCCAAAACCCCGGGACAGGTTAGAGCCGAGCAGTACTTC. Encoded protein: CASSHPKTPGQVRAEQYF.

The chain's CDR3 is CASSAGQNNQPQHF. The CDR3 DNA sequence: TGTGCCAGCAGCGCCGGACAGAACAATCAGCCCCAGCATTTT. The rearrangement uses TRBV2 and TRBJ1-5, with TRBD1 as a possible D gene (6 bases). Germline CDR1 and CDR2: SNHLY and FYNNEI. The CDR3 runs to 14 residues. Trimming left V 6 bases short and J 3 bases short, with 12 bases between.

The genes are TRBV2 and TRBJ2-1, with 7 nucleotides matching TRBD2. The V and J ends lost 8 bases and 9 bases, in that order; junction bases with no gene match: 10. This CDR3 has 13 residues. Germline CDR1 is SNHLY and CDR2 is FYNNEI. CDR3 in DNA: TGTGCCAGCCGGGGAGGGGTAGGGAGTGAGCAGTTCTTC. Its protein is CASRGGVGSEQFF.

This clone has a handful of counts. The chain joins TRBV6-5 to TRBJ1-5; possible D gene TRBD1, 5 bases. The CDR3 sequence is 15 residues long. Trimming removed 6 bases from V and 7 bases from J, with 19 bases in between. CDR1 is MNHEY, CDR2 SVGAGI, per germline. The CDR3 DNA follows: TGTGCCAGCAGCCTTAGTGGGGCAGTTGCCCAGCCCCAGCATTTT. Encoded protein: CASSLSGAVAQPQHF.